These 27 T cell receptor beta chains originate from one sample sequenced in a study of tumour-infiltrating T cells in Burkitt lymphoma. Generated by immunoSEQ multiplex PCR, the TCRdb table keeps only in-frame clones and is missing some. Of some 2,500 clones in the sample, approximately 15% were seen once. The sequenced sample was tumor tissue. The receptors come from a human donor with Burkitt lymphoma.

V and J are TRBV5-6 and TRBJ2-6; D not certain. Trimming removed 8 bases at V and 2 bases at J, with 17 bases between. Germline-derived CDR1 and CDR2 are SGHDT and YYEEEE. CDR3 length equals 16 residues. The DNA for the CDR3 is TGTGCCAGTACCTTAACAGCCGCCCCTGGGGCCAACGTCCTGACTTTC. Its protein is CASTLTAAPGANVLTF.

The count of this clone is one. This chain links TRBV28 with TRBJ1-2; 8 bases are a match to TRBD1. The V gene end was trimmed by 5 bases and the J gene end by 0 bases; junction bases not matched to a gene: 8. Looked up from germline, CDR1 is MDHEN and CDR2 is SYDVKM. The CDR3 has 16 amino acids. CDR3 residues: CASSPSSGGPNYGYTF. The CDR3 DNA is TGTGCCAGCAGTCCTAGCTCAGGGGGCCCTAACTATGGCTACACCTTC.

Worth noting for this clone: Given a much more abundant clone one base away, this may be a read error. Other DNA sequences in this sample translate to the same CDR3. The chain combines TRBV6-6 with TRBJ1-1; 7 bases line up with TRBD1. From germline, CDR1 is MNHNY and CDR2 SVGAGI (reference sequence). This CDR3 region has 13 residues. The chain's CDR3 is CASLGTANTEAFF. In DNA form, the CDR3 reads TGTGCCAGCCTCGGGACAGCTAACACTGAAGCTTTTTTT.

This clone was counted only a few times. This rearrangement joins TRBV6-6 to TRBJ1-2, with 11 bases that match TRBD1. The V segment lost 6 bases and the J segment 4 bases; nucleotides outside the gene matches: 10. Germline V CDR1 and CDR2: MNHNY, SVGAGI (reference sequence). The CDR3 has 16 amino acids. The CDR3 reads CASSYGQGASTYGYTF. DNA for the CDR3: TGTGCCAGCAGCTACGGACAGGGGGCGTCAACCTATGGCTACACCTTC.

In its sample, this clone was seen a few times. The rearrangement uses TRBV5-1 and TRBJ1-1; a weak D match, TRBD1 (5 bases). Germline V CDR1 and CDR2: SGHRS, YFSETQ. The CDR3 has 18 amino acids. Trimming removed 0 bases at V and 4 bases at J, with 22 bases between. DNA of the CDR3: TGCGCCAGCAGCTTGGGGGGAAACTACAGGAGTCAGATCACTGAAGCTTTCTTT. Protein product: CASSLGGNYRSQITEAFF.

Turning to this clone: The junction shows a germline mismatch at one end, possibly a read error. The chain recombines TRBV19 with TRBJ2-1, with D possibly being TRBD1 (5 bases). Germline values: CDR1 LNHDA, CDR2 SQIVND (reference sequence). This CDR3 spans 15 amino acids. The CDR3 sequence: CASRRRGYTYNKQFF. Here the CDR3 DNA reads TGTGCCAGTAGAAGAAGGGGATACACCTACAATAAGCAGTTCTTC. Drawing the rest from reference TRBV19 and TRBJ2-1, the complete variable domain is DGGITQSPKYLFRKEGQNVTLSCEQNLNHDAMYWYRQDPGQGLRLIYYSQIVNDFQKGDIAEGYSVSREKKESFPLTVTSAQKNPTAFYLCASRRRGYTYNKQFFGPGTRLTVL.

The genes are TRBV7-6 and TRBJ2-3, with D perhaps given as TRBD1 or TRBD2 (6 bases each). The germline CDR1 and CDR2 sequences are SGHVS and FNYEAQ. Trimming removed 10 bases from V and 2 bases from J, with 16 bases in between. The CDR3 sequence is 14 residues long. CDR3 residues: CATFEGGLTDTQYF. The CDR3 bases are TGTGCCACCTTTGAGGGGGGCCTCACAGATACGCAGTATTTT.

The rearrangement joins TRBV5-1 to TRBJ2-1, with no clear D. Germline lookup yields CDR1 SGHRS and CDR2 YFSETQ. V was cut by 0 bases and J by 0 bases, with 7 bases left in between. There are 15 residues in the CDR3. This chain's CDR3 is CASSLALSSYNEQFF. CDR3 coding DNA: TGCGCCAGCAGCTTGGCTCTGAGCTCCTACAATGAGCAGTTCTTC.

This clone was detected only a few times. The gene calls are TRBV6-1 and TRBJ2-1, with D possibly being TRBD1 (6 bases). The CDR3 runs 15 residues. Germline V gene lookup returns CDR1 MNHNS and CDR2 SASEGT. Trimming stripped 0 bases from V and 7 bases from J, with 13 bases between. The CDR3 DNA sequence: TGTGCCAGCAGTGAAGCAATTGGCAGGGGAAATGAGCAGTTCTTC. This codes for CASSEAIGRGNEQFF.

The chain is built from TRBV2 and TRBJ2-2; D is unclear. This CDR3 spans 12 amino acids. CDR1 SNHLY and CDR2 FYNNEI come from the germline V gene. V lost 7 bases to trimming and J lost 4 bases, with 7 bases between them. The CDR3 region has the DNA TGTGCCAGCATAGGTCCCACCGGGGAGCTGTTTTTT. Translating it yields CASIGPTGELFF.

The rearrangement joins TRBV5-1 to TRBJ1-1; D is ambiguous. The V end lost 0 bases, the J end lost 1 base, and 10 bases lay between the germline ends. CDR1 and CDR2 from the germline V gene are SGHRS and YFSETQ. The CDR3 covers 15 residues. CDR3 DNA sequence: TGCGCCAGCAGCTTGGATGCAGGATCGAACACTGAAGCTTTCTTT. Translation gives CASSLDAGSNTEAFF.

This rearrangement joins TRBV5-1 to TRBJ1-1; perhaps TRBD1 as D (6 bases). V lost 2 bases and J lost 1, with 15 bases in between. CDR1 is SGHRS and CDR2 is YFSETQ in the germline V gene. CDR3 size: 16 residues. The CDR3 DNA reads TGCGCCAGCAGCTTCCACAGGGCCGGGAAGAACACTGAAGCTTTCTTT. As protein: CASSFHRAGKNTEAFF.

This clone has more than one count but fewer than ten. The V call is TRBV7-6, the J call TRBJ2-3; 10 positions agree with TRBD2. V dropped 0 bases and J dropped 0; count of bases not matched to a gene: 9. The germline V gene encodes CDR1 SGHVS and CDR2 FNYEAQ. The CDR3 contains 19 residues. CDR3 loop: CASSLAWASGGSSTDTQYF. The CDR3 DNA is TGTGCCAGCAGCTTAGCTTGGGCTAGCGGGGGCTCTAGCACAGATACGCAGTATTTT.

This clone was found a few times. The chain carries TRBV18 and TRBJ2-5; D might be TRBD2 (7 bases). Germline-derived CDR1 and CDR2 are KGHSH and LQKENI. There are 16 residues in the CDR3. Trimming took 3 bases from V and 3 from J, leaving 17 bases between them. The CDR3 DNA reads TGTGCCAGCTCACCCCTCGGAGGGGGGGGAGAAGAGACCCAGTACTTC. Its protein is CASSPLGGGGEETQYF.

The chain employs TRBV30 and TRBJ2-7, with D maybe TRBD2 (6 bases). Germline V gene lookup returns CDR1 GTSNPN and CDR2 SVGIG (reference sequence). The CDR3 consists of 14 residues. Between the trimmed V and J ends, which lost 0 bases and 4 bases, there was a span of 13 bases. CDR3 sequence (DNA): TGTGCCTGGAGTGTAGAAAGAGGAGGGTACGAGCAGTACTTC. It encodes CAWSVERGGYEQYF.

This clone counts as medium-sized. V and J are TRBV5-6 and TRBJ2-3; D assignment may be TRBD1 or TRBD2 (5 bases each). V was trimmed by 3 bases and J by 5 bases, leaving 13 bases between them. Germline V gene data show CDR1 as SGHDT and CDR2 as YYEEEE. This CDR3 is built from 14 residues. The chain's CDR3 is CASSSGTPGDTQYF. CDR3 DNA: TGTGCCAGCAGCTCCGGGACGCCGGGAGATACGCAGTATTTT.

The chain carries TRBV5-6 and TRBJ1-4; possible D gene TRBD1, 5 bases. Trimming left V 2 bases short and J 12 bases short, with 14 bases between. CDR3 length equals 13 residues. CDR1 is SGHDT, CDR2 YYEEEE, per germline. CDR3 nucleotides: TGTGCCAGCAGCTTCCCAGCTCGGGGGGAACTGTTTTTT. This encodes CASSFPARGELFF.

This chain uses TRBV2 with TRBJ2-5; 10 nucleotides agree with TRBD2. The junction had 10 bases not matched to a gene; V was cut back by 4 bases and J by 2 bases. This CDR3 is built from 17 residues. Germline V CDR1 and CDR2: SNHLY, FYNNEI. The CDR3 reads CASSVVLAGGSQETQYF. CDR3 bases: TGTGCCAGCAGTGTAGTATTAGCGGGGGGTTCTCAAGAGACCCAGTACTTC. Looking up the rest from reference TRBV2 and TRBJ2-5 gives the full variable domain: EPEVTQTPSHQVTQMGQEVILRCVPISNHLYFYWYRQILGQKVEFLVSFYNNEISEKSEIFDDQFSVERPDGSNFTLKIRSTKLEDSAMYFCASSVVLAGGSQETQYFGPGTRLLVL.

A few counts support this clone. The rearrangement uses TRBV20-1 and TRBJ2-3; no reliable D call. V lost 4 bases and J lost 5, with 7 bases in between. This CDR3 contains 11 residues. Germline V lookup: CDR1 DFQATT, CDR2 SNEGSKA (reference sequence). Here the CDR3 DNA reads TGCAGTGCTACTCCCCAAGATACGCAGTATTTT. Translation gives CSATPQDTQYF.

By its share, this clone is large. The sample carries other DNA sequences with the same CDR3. The CDR3 here is CASSLVGSNYGYTF. The CDR3 DNA is TGTGCCAGCAGTCTCGTAGGCTCAAACTATGGCTACACCTTC. The rearrangement joins TRBV27 to TRBJ1-2; D is unclear. Per the germline V gene, CDR1 is MNHEY and CDR2 is SMNVEV (reference sequence). Deletions cut 5 bases from V and 2 bases from J, with 12 bases between. The CDR3 sequence is 14 residues long.

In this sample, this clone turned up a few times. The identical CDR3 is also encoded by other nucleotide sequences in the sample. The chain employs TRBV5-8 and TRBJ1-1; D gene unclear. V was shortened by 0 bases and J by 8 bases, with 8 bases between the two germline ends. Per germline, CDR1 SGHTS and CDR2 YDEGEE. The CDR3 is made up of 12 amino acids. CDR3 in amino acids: CASSLGVAEAFF. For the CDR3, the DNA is TGTGCCAGCAGCTTGGGGGTAGCCGAAGCTTTCTTT.

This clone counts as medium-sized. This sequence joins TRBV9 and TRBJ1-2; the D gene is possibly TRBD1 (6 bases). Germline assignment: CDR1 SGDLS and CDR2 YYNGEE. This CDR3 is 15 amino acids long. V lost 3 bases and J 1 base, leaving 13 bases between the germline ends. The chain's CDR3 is CASSEGGSGNYGYTF. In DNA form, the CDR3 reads TGTGCCAGCAGCGAGGGGGGCTCGGGTAACTATGGCTACACCTTC.

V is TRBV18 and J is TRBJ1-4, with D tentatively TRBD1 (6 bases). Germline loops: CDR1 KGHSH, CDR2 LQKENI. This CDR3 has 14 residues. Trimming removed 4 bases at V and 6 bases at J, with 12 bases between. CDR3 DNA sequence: TGTGCCAGCTCACGTACAGGGTCGCATGAAAAACTGTTTTTT. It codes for CASSRTGSHEKLFF.

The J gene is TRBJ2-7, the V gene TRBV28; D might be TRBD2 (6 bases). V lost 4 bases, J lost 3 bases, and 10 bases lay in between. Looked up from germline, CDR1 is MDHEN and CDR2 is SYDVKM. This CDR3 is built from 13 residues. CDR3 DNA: TGTGCCAGCAGTTATCCGGGGGACTACGAGCAGTACTTC. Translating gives CASSYPGDYEQYF. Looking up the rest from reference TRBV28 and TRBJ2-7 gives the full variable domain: DVKVTQSSRYLVKRTGEKVFLECVQDMDHENMFWYRQDPGLGLRLIYFSYDVKMKEKGDIPEGYSVSREKKERFSLILESASTNQTSMYLCASSYPGDYEQYFGPGTRLTVT.

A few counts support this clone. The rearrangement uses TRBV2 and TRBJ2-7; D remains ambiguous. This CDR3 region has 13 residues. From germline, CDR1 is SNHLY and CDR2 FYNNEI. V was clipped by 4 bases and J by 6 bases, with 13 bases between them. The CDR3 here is CASSARAGSEQYF. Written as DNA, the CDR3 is TGTGCCAGCAGTGCCCGAGCCGGGTCCGAGCAGTACTTC.

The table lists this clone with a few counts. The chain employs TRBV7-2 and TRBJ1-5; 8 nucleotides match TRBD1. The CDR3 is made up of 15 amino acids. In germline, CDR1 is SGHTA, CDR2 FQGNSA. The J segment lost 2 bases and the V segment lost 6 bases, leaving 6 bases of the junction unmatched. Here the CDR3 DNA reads TGTGCCAGCAGGCGACAGGGGTACGGCAATCAGCCCCAGCATTTT. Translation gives CASRRQGYGNQPQHF.

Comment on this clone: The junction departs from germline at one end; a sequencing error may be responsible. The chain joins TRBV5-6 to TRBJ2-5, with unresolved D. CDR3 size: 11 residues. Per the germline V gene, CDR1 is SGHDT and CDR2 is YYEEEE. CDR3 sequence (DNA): TGTGCCGGCAGCTTGGGGGAGACCCAGTACTTC. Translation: CAGSLGETQYF. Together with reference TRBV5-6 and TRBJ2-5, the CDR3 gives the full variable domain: DAGVTQSPTHLIKTRGQQVTLRCSPKSGHDTVSWYQQALGQGPQFIFQYYEEEERQRGNFPDRFSGHQFPNYSSELNVNALLLGDSALYLCAGSLGETQYFGPGTRLLVL.